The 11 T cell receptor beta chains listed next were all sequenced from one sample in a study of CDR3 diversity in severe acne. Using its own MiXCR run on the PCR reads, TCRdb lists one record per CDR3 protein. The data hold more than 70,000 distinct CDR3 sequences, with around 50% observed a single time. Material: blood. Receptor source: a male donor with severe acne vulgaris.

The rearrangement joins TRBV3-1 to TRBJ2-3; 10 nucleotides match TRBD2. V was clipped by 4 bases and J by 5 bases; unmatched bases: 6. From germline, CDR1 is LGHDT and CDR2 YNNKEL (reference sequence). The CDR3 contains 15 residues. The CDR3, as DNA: TGTGCCAGCAGCCTATGGGCTAGCGGGAGAGATACGCAGTATTTT. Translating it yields CASSLWASGRDTQYF.

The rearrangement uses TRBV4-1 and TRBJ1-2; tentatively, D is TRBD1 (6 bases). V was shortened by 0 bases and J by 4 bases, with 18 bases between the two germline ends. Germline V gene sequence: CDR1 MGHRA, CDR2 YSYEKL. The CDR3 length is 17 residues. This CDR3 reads CASSQEAITGTLYGYTF. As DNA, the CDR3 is TGCGCCAGCAGCCAAGAGGCAATAACCGGGACACTCTATGGCTACACCTTC.

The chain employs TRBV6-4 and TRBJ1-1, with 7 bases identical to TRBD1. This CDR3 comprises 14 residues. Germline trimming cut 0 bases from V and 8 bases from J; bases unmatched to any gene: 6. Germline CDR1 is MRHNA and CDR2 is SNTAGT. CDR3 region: CASSDSGDSQEAFF. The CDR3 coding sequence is TGTGCCAGCAGTGACTCAGGGGACAGCCAAGAAGCTTTCTTT.

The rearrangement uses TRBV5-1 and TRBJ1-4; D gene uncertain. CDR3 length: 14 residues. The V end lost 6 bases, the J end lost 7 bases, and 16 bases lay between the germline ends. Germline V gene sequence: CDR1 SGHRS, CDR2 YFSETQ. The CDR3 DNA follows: TGCGCCAGCAAGAACCCCGGACGGGTTGAAAAACTGTTTTTT. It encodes CASKNPGRVEKLFF.

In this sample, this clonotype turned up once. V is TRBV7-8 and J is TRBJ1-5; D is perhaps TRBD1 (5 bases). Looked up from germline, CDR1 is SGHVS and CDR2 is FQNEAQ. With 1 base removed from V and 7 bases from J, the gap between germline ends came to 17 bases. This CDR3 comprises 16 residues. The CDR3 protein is CASSLGVGGGVQPQHF. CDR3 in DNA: TGTGCCAGCAGCTTAGGCGTGGGGGGGGGGGTACAGCCCCAGCATTTT.

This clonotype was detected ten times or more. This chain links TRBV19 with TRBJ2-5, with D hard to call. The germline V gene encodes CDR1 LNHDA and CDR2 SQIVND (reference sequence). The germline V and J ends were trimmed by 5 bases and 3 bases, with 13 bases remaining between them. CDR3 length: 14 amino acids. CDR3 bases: TGTGCCAGTAGTTACATAGTGGGTGAAGAGACCCAGTACTTC. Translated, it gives CASSYIVGEETQYF. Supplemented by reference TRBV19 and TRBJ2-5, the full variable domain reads DGGITQSPKYLFRKEGQNVTLSCEQNLNHDAMYWYRQDPGQGLRLIYYSQIVNDFQKGDIAEGYSVSREKKESFPLTVTSAQKNPTAFYLCASSYIVGEETQYFGPGTRLLVL.

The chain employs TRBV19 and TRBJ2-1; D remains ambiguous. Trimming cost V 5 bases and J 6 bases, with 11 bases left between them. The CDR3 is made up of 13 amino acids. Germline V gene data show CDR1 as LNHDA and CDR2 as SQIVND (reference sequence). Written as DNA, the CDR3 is TGTGCCAGTAGTCAGACACATAGCAATGAGCAGTTCTTC. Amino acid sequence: CASSQTHSNEQFF. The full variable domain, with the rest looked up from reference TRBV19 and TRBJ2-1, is DGGITQSPKYLFRKEGQNVTLSCEQNLNHDAMYWYRQDPGQGLRLIYYSQIVNDFQKGDIAEGYSVSREKKESFPLTVTSAQKNPTAFYLCASSQTHSNEQFFGPGTRLTVL.

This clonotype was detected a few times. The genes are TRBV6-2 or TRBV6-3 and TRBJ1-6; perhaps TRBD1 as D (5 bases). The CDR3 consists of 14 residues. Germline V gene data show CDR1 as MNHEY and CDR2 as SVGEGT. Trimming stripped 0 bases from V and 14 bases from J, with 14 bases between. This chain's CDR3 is CASSYSSGHPALHF. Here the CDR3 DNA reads TGTGCCAGCAGTTACTCGTCCGGACACCCAGCCCTCCACTTT.

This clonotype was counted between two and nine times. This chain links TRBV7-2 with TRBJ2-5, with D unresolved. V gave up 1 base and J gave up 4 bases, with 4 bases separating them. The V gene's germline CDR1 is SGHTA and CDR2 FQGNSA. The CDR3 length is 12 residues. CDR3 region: CASSLGPETQYF. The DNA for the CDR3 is TGTGCCAGCAGCTTAGGGCCAGAGACCCAGTACTTC.

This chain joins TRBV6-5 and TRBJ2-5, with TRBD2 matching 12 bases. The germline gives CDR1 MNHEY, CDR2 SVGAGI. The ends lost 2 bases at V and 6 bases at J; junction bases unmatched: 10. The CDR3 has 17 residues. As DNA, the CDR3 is TGTGCCAGCAGTTACCAGGGGACTAGCGGGCTTCAACAGACCCAGTACTTC. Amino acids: CASSYQGTSGLQQTQYF.

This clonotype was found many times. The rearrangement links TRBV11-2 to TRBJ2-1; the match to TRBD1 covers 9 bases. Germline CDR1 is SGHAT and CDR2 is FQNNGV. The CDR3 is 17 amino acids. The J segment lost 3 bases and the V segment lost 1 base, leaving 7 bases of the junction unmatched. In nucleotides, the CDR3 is TGTGCCAGCAGCTTAGCGGGACAGGGACTTGACTACAATGAGCAGTTCTTC. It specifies CASSLAGQGLDYNEQFF.